The 21 T cell receptor beta chains reported below all come from one sample, sequenced in a study of vaccination and CD4 T cells after COVID-19. These TCRs' antigens remain unknown. The Oncomine TCR Beta short-read assay was applied to DNA of cultured CD4+ T cells. Investigators obtained genomic DNA by extraction from cultured CD4+ T cells. TCRdb analysed the PCR reads with MiXCR anew, one entry per CDR3 protein. The table lists around 10,000 distinct CDR3 sequences, roughly 32% of them singletons, with about 15% in the top ten. As to treatment: approximately 10-day PBMC culture with coronavirus spike peptide pools or control peptides (ViraFEST assay). Before the COVID-19 pandemic (2011-2018), CD4+ T cells were obtained from the unexposed donor. Sequencing was carried out using CD4+ T cells from blood, cultured in vitro. These TCRs come from a human donor in good health.

The V call is TRBV7-2, the J call TRBJ2-7, with D tentatively TRBD1 (5 bases). Germline loops: CDR1 SGHTA, CDR2 FQGNSA. This CDR3 spans 16 amino acids. Deletions cut 1 base from V and 6 bases from J, with 19 bases between. CDR3 nucleotides: TGTGCCAGCAGCTTAGGGGGCACTCCGCTACCAGTCGAGCAGTACTTC. Translation: CASSLGGTPLPVEQYF.

The chain links TRBV2 to TRBJ2-2; no definite D call. The CDR3 length is 12 residues. The germline CDR1 and CDR2 sequences are SNHLY and FYNNEI. Trimming left V 8 bases short and J 7 bases short, with 11 bases between. The CDR3 reads CASAAVGGELFF. The CDR3, as DNA: TGTGCCAGCGCGGCCGTCGGCGGGGAGCTGTTTTTT.

There are a few counts of this clonotype. The CDR3 loop is CASSLAGNVGYTF. The DNA for the CDR3 is TGTGCCAGCAGTTTAGCGGGGAATGTCGGCTACACCTTC. This chain connects TRBV12-3 or TRBV12-4 to TRBJ1-2; unclear D gene. This CDR3 is 13 amino acids long. Deletions cut 0 bases from V and 8 bases from J, with 10 bases between.

Comments on this clonotype: As the CDR3 is not closed by the conserved phenylalanine or tryptophan, this likely results from a read error. V usage is TRBV11-3 and J usage is TRBJ2-5; D unresolved. The CDR3 sequence is 13 residues long. CDR1 is SGHNT, CDR2 YENEEA, per germline. The V and J ends lost 3 bases and 3 bases respectively, with 8 bases between them. DNA of the CDR3: TGTGCCAGCAGCTTTGGTCCCAAAGAGACCCAGTACCTC. It specifies CASSFGPKETQYL.

This clonotype was counted only a few times. The genes are TRBV28 and TRBJ2-7, with D possibly TRBD1 on 6 matching bases. The germline CDR1 and CDR2 sequences are MDHEN and SYDVKM. The length of the CDR3 is 17 residues. The V gene lost 6 bases and the J gene lost 0 bases, with 21 bases spanning the gap. CDR3 sequence reads: CASSAAFTGSSSYEQYF. CDR3 nucleotide sequence: TGTGCCAGCAGCGCCGCGTTCACAGGGTCGAGCTCCTACGAGCAGTACTTC. Filled out from reference TRBV28 and TRBJ2-7, the complete variable domain reads DVKVTQSSRYLVKRTGEKVFLECVQDMDHENMFWYRQDPGLGLRLIYFSYDVKMKEKGDIPEGYSVSREKKERFSLILESASTNQTSMYLCASSAAFTGSSSYEQYFGPGTRLTVT.

The chain uses TRBV7-2 and TRBJ2-1; D ambiguous. CDR3 length equals 13 residues. Deletions cut 5 bases from V and 10 bases from J, with 15 bases between. From germline, CDR1 is SGHTA and CDR2 FQGNSA. The CDR3 protein is CASSRGSFGEQFF. As DNA, the CDR3 is TGTGCCAGCAGCCGTGGTAGTTTTGGCGAGCAGTTCTTC.

The rearrangement uses TRBV29-1 and TRBJ2-7; possible D gene TRBD2, 6 bases. CDR3 size: 12 residues. Germline V CDR1 and CDR2: SQVTM, ANQGSEA. The V end was cut by 6 bases, the J end by 3 bases, with 12 bases between. The CDR3 DNA sequence: TGCAGCGTGCGGGGCCAGGGCTACGAGCAGTACTTC. Translating gives CSVRGQGYEQYF.

Here the CDR3 DNA reads TGTGCCAGCAGCTTTTACACCGGGGAGCTGTTTTTT. Its translation: CASSFYTGELFF. V and J are TRBV11-2 and TRBJ2-2, with D unclear. Germline V lookup: CDR1 SGHAT, CDR2 FQNNGV. This CDR3 region has 12 residues. V was shortened by 3 bases and J by 3 bases, with 2 bases between the two germline ends.

The chain uses TRBV6-1 and TRBJ2-3; the D gene is possibly TRBD1 (6 bases). The length of the CDR3 is 14 residues. Trimming took off 3 bases at V and 2 bases at J, with 9 bases between the two ends. Germline V gene data show CDR1 as MNHNS and CDR2 as SASEGT. The CDR3: CASSDYRATDTQYF. In nucleotides, the CDR3 is TGTGCCAGCAGTGATTACAGGGCCACAGATACGCAGTATTTT.

This chain joins TRBV28 and TRBJ2-2, with TRBD2 matching 7 bases. The CDR3 totals 16 residues. Per germline, CDR1 MDHEN and CDR2 SYDVKM. J lost 4 bases, V lost 6 bases, and 11 bases had no gene match. Here the CDR3 reads CASRESSGPSTGELFF. CDR3 coding DNA: TGTGCCAGCAGAGAGAGTAGCGGGCCTTCCACCGGGGAGCTGTTTTTT. The full variable domain, rest sourced from reference TRBV28 and TRBJ2-2, is DVKVTQSSRYLVKRTGEKVFLECVQDMDHENMFWYRQDPGLGLRLIYFSYDVKMKEKGDIPEGYSVSREKKERFSLILESASTNQTSMYLCASRESSGPSTGELFFGEGSRLTVL.

This clonotype has a handful of counts. The CDR3 region has the DNA TGTGCCAGCAGCTTAACGATTCAAGAGACCCAGTACTTC. Its translation is CASSLTIQETQYF. This chain joins TRBV7-3 and TRBJ2-5; D gene ambiguous. The V gene's germline CDR1 is SGHTA and CDR2 FQGTGA. Deletions cut 0 bases from V and 2 bases from J, with 4 bases between. The CDR3 contains 13 residues.

The rearrangement joins TRBV6-2 or TRBV6-3 to TRBJ2-2; TRBD1 matches at 9 bases. The CDR3 has 17 residues. After removal of 4 bases from V and 2 bases from J, the junction contained 8 bases not matched to a gene. The V gene's germline CDR1 is MNHEY and CDR2 SVGEGT. CDR3 sequence reads: CASSCSRGQGNTGELFF. The CDR3 DNA reads TGTGCCAGCAGTTGCTCTCGGGGACAGGGCAACACCGGGGAGCTGTTTTTT.

This clonotype was recorded a few times. This rearrangement joins TRBV28 to TRBJ2-3; D is unresolved. This CDR3 is 12 amino acids long. CDR1 and CDR2 from the germline V gene are MDHEN and SYDVKM. V lost 3 bases and J 4 bases, leaving 5 bases between the germline ends. CDR3: CASSLPADTQYF. The CDR3 DNA sequence: TGTGCCAGCAGTTTGCCCGCAGATACGCAGTATTTT.

CDR3 in amino acids: CASSYSGRGRYQETQYF. In DNA, the CDR3 is TGTGCCAGCAGTTACTCGGGGCGAGGGAGGTACCAAGAGACCCAGTACTTC. The chain recombines TRBV6-5 with TRBJ2-5; weak D call: TRBD2 (6 bases). The CDR3 covers 17 residues. The V gene's germline CDR1 is MNHEY and CDR2 SVGAGI. V lost 0 bases, J lost 0 bases, and 14 bases lay in between.

This clonotype was picked up a small number of times. This rearrangement joins TRBV27 to TRBJ2-7, with a possible D match to TRBD1 (6 bases). The V gene's germline CDR1 is MNHEY and CDR2 SMNVEV (reference sequence). The CDR3 totals 12 residues. Between the trimmed V and J ends, which lost 4 bases and 9 bases, there was a span of 13 bases. CDR3 protein: CASSSTGFGQYF. The CDR3 DNA sequence: TGTGCCAGCAGTTCGACAGGTTTTGGGCAGTACTTC.

The chain employs TRBV21-1 and TRBJ2-6; TRBD1 reflects the table's D call only, with no check against the DNA. TRBV21-1 is recorded as a pseudogene. CDR3 size: 13 residues. The CDR3 DNA follows: TGTGCCAGCAGGGCCGGGGGGGCCAACGTCCTGACTTTC. It translates to CASRAGGANVLTF.

This chain uses TRBV19 with TRBJ2-1, with 10 bases that match TRBD2. After removal of 0 bases from V and 3 bases from J, the junction contained 5 bases not matched to a gene. Germline CDR1 and CDR2: LNHDA and SQIVND (reference sequence). CDR3 length: 17 amino acids. CDR3 in DNA: TGTGCCAGTAGTATAGAAAGGACTAGCGGTTACTACAATGAGCAGTTCTTC. Its protein product is CASSIERTSGYYNEQFF.

This clonotype has more than one count but fewer than ten. The rearrangement links TRBV27 to TRBJ1-5, with D perhaps matching TRBD1 (6 bases). Trimming shortened V by 5 bases and J by 2 bases, and 19 bases separated the two germline ends. The CDR3 length is 17 residues. Germline-derived CDR1 and CDR2 are MNHEY and SMNVEV (reference sequence). The CDR3 bases are TGTGCCAGCAGTCCCCACGGGAGGGGGGGACGCAATCAGCCCCAGCATTTT. Translating gives CASSPHGRGGRNQPQHF.

The chain uses TRBV11-2 and TRBJ1-6; D remains ambiguous. V was trimmed by 1 base and J by 9 bases, leaving 10 bases between them. Germline V lookup: CDR1 SGHAT, CDR2 FQNNGV. The CDR3 totals 14 residues. The CDR3 sequence is CASSLVRVGSPLHF. The CDR3 region has the DNA TGTGCCAGCAGCTTAGTTAGGGTGGGTTCACCCCTCCACTTT.

This clonotype was observed a handful of times. This chain connects TRBV24-1 to TRBJ2-2; 14 nucleotides match TRBD2. V trimming: 4 bases; J trimming: 5 bases; junction bases outside the gene matches: 11. The germline V gene has CDR1 KGHDR and CDR2 SFDVKD. The CDR3 is 19 amino acids. The CDR3 DNA follows: TGTGCCACCAGTGACTCCACCCCGGGACTAGCGGGAGTAACCGGGGAGCTGTTTTTT. It translates to CATSDSTPGLAGVTGELFF.

The V and J genes are TRBV18 and TRBJ2-5; 9 nucleotides match TRBD2. Per germline, CDR1 KGHSH and CDR2 LQKENI. The junction had 8 bases not matched to a gene; V was cut back by 3 bases and J by 9 bases. This CDR3 has 14 residues. The CDR3: CASSPASGGSAQYF. CDR3 nucleotide sequence: TGTGCCAGCTCACCGGCCAGCGGGGGGTCGGCCCAGTACTTC.